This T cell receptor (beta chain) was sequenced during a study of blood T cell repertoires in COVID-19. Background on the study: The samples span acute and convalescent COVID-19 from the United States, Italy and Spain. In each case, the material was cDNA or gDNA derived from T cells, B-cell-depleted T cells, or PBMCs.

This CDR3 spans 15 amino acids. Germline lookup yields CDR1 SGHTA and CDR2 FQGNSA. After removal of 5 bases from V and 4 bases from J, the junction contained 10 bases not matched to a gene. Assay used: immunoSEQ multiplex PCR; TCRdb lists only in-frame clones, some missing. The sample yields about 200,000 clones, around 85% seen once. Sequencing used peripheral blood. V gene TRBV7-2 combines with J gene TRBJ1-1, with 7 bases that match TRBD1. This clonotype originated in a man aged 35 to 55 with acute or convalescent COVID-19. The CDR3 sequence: CASSTQTGMGTEAFF. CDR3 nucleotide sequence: TGTGCCAGCAGCACCCAGACAGGGATGGGCACTGAAGCTTTCTTT. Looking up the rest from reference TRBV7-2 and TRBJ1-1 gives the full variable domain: GAGVSQSPSNKVTEKGKDVELRCDPISGHTALYWYRQSLGQGLEFLIYFQGNSAPDKSGLPSDRFSAERTGGSVSTLTIQRTQQEDSAVYLCASSTQTGMGTEAFFGQGTRLTVV.